Listed below are T cell receptor beta chains from one sample, sequenced in a study of PD-1 blockade in classical Hodgkin lymphoma. Here immunoSEQ multiplex PCR was the method, and the copy in TCRdb shows in-frame clones only, minus some. The sample includes about 26,000 clones, roughly four fifths seen only once; the top ten take 11%. Sequences were derived from peripheral blood mononuclear cells (PBMCs), sampled before the second cycle of nivolumab. The receptors here all came from a human donor with classical Hodgkin lymphoma. Each CDR3 is given with its conserved first and last residue. Each record gives: J gene, D gene, clone size, V gene, CDR3 protein, CDR3 DNA. D genes are given only for firm matches. Size tells how often a clone was seen (once, few, many) or the class of an expanded clone, and some rows leave it out.

>TRBJ2-6|-|-|TRBV27
CASSLIQSSGANVLTF
TGTGCCAGCAGTTTAATCCAGAGCTCTGGGGCCAACGTCCTGACTTTC
>TRBJ2-3|-|once|TRBV6-5
CASSYSSTDTQYF
TGTGCCAGCAGTTACTCTAGCACAGATACGCAGTATTTT
>TRBJ2-7|-|-|TRBV15
CATSRDSAPTYEQYF
TGTGCCACCAGCAGAGATTCAGCCCCGACATACGAGCAGTACTTC
>TRBJ2-3|-|-|TRBV10-3
CAISPGAVTSTDTQYF
TGTGCCATCAGTCCCGGGGCTGTTACAAGCACAGATACGCAGTATTTT
>TRBJ1-1|-|few|TRBV9
CASSVNPNTEAFF
TGTGCCAGCAGCGTAAATCCGAACACTGAAGCTTTCTTT
>TRBJ2-3|-|-|TRBV7-9
CARGGGTDTQYF
TGTGCCAGGGGGGGAGGCACAGATACGCAGTATTTT
>TRBJ1-1|TRBD1|-|TRBV15
CATSSGQGETEAFF
TGTGCCACCAGCAGCGGACAGGGGGAGACTGAAGCTTTCTTT
>TRBJ2-1|-|once|TRBV7-6
CASSLGRGFTYNEQFF
TGTGCCAGCAGCTTAGGCAGGGGCTTCACCTACAATGAGCAGTTCTTC
>TRBJ2-3|TRBD1|-|TRBV28
CASRTGSTDTQYF
TGTGCCAGCCGGACAGGGAGCACAGATACGCAGTATTTT
>TRBJ1-2|-|-|TRBV14
CASSQVGTVHGYTF
TGTGCCAGCAGCCAAGTGGGAACAGTCCATGGCTACACCTTC
>TRBJ2-2|-|-|TRBV9
CASSVATVNTGELFF
TGTGCCAGCAGCGTAGCCACAGTGAACACCGGGGAGCTGTTTTTT
>TRBJ1-1|-|-|TRBV4-3
CASSQRAATPKMNTEAFF
TGCGCCAGCAGCCAGCGGGCGGCGACACCTAAAATGAACACTGAAGCTTTCTTT
>TRBJ2-1|TRBD2|once|TRBV19
CASTQGLARWDEQFF
TGTGCCAGTACTCAAGGACTAGCGCGCTGGGATGAGCAGTTCTTC
>TRBJ2-2|-|-|TRBV11-2
CASSPTPGRFAGELFF
TGTGCCAGCAGCCCAACCCCGGGGCGTTTTGCCGGGGAGCTGTTTTTT
>TRBJ2-7|TRBD2|-|TRBV7-2
CASSSGLSWGHEQYF
TGTGCCAGCAGCTCGGGACTAAGTTGGGGACACGAGCAGTACTTC
>TRBJ2-7|-|-|TRBV7-3
CASSLNQGTNYEQYF
TGTGCCAGCAGCTTAAATCAGGGGACTAACTACGAGCAGTACTTC
>TRBJ2-1|-|-|TRBV7-2
CASSLFSGSGETFF
TGTGCCAGCAGCTTATTCTCCGGGTCAGGGGAAACTTTCTTC
>TRBJ2-3|-|-|TRBV7-6
CASSPIRVFLGDSTDTQYF
TGTGCCAGCAGCCCTATACGGGTATTCCTAGGGGATAGCACAGATACGCAGTATTTT
>TRBJ2-2|TRBD1|-|TRBV7-2
CASSRPTGNMDTGELFF
TGTGCCAGCAGTCGGCCGACAGGGAATATGGACACCGGGGAGCTGTTTTTT
>TRBJ2-1|-|-|TRBV4-3
CASSQESILNEQFF
TGCGCCAGCAGCCAAGAATCCATCCTCAATGAGCAGTTCTTC
>TRBJ1-1|-|-|TRBV7-2
CASSSDAGTEAFF
TGTGCCAGCAGCTCTGATGCGGGAACTGAAGCTTTCTTT
>TRBJ2-3|-|once|TRBV9
CASSVEGHFTDTQYF
TGTGCCAGCAGCGTAGAGGGACACTTCACAGATACGCAGTATTTT